This is a list of T cell receptor beta chains from one sample in a study of T-cell memory formation after mild COVID-19. TCRdb reprocessed the 5' RACE reads with MiXCR, giving one entry per CDR3 protein. The sample comprises about 470,000 distinct CDR3 sequences, 15% to 20% of which are singletons, and 12% rests with the top ten. Sequenced material: PBMCs or a T cell subset sorted from them (not recorded which). The receptors derive from an adult woman who had mild COVID-19 (a few samples of this study predate the infection). Cell type and time point are not known. CDR3s include the opening cysteine and the closing phenylalanine or tryptophan. A D gene is named only where the DNA matches it firmly. Clone size, where shown, is once, few, many, or a class for clones that have expanded.

V	J	D	size	CDR3	DNA
TRBV12-3/TRBV12-4	TRBJ2-1	TRBD1	few	CASTGTGAYNEQFF	TGTGCCAGCACTGGGACAGGGGCCTACAATGAGCAGTTCTTC
TRBV5-4	TRBJ1-5	NA	NA	CASSFPGAGQPQHF	TGTGCCAGCAGCTTTCCAGGGGCAGGGCAGCCCCAGCATTTT
TRBV4-3	TRBJ2-2	TRBD2	many	CASSQKRSLSLAVTGELFF	TGCGCCAGCAGCCAGAAAAGGTCTTTATCACTAGCGGTCACCGGGGAGCTGTTTTTT
TRBV6-5	TRBJ2-7	NA	few	CASSRDTSSYEQYF	TGTGCCAGCAGTAGGGACACCTCATCCTACGAGCAGTACTTC
TRBV9	TRBJ1-6	NA	NA	CASSVDPQGNSPLHF	TGTGCCAGCAGCGTAGACCCACAGGGCAATTCACCCCTCCACTTT
TRBV12-3/TRBV12-4	TRBJ2-1	TRBD2	NA	CASSGETSRTNEQFF	TGTGCCAGCAGTGGCGAGACTAGCAGGACGAATGAGCAGTTCTTC
TRBV7-2	TRBJ2-3	TRBD2	NA	CASSPRIGTSFFGVPDRSADTQYF	TGTGCCAGCAGCCCCAGGATCGGGACTAGCTTTTTCGGTGTCCCTGACAGGAGTGCAGATACGCAGTATTTT
TRBV5-5	TRBJ1-6	TRBD1	few	CASSSGQGFTYNSPLHF	TGTGCCAGCAGTTCGGGACAGGGATTTACCTATAATTCACCCCTCCACTTT
TRBV7-8	TRBJ2-1	NA	NA	CASSLARGQGKAGSRNEQFF	TGTGCCAGCAGCTTAGCGCGCGGGCAGGGGAAGGCCGGGTCCAGAAATGAGCAGTTCTTC
TRBV29-1	TRBJ2-7	TRBD1	NA	CSVENGTGGEQYF	TGCAGCGTTGAAAATGGGACAGGGGGCGAGCAGTACTTC
TRBV3-1	TRBJ1-1	TRBD1	few	CASSPWDRSAEAFF	TGTGCCAGCAGCCCCTGGGACAGGAGCGCTGAAGCTTTCTTT
TRBV15	TRBJ1-1	NA	few	CATSPQDRMNTEAFF	TGTGCCACCAGCCCTCAGGACCGTATGAACACTGAAGCTTTCTTT
TRBV15	TRBJ2-5	TRBD1	NA	CATSRAGQGGQETQYF	TGTGCCACCAGCAGAGCGGGACAGGGCGGTCAAGAGACCCAGTACTTC
TRBV5-6	TRBJ2-5	TRBD1	NA	CASSFPTGEETQYF	TGTGCCAGCAGCTTTCCCACAGGGGAAGAGACCCAGTACTTC
TRBV4-1	TRBJ2-1	NA	many	CASSQLDLLDYNEQFF	TGCGCCAGCAGCCAATTAGATTTGCTCGATTACAATGAGCAGTTCTTC
TRBV7-9	TRBJ2-1	TRBD1	few	CASSLQGAGYNEQFF	TGTGCCAGCAGTTTACAGGGGGCCGGCTACAATGAGCAGTTCTTC
TRBV18	TRBJ1-1	NA	few	CASSLGTGGVGTEAFF	TGTGCCAGCTCACTAGGGACTGGGGGTGTGGGCACTGAAGCTTTCTTT
TRBV10-3	TRBJ1-1	TRBD1	NA	CAISERGTGPNTEAFF	TGTGCCATCAGCGAGCGGGGGACAGGACCAAACACTGAAGCTTTCTTT
TRBV7-2	TRBJ1-6	TRBD1	NA	CASSFHRGGNSPLHF	TGTGCCAGCAGCTTTCACAGGGGAGGTAATTCACCCCTCCACTTT
TRBV5-1	TRBJ2-3	NA	few	CASSFRGSNTDTQYF	TGCGCCAGCAGCTTCCGGGGGAGCAACACAGATACGCAGTATTTT
TRBV5-1	TRBJ2-5	NA	NA	CASSLVGQFETKYF	TGCGCCAGCAGCTTGGTTGGACAATTTGAGACCAAGTACTTC
TRBV20-1	TRBJ2-7	NA	NA	CSARRGRGSSYEQYF	TGCAGTGCTAGAAGGGGTAGGGGGAGCTCCTACGAGCAGTACTTC
TRBV2	TRBJ2-1	NA	NA	CASSEMLWTQTYNEQFF	TGTGCCAGCAGTGAAATGCTGTGGACACAGACGTACAATGAGCAGTTCTTC
TRBV5-1	TRBJ2-3	TRBD2	few	CASSPPTSETDTQYF	TGCGCCAGCAGCCCACCTACTAGCGAAACAGATACGCAGTATTTT
TRBV7-8	TRBJ2-3	NA	many	CASSSPTLDGARTDTQYF	TGTGCCAGCAGCTCACCCACCTTGGATGGGGCACGCACAGATACGCAGTATTTT
TRBV6-5	TRBJ1-1	TRBD1	NA	CASSYPGTGYREAFF	TGTGCCAGCAGTTATCCCGGGACAGGCTACCGGGAAGCTTTCTTT
TRBV6-2/TRBV6-3	TRBJ2-7	NA	NA	CASSYDEGSHEQYF	TGTGCCAGCAGTTACGACGAGGGCAGTCACGAGCAGTACTTC
TRBV5-5	TRBJ2-7	NA	few	CASSLAPFQAYEQYF	TGTGCCAGCAGCCTGGCGCCGTTTCAGGCTTACGAGCAGTACTTC
TRBV5-1	TRBJ1-1	TRBD1	NA	CASSFSRGLNTEAFF	TGCGCCAGCAGCTTTTCCAGGGGGCTGAACACTGAAGCTTTCTTT
TRBV5-1	TRBJ2-5	TRBD2	NA	CASSLKAGETQYF	TGCGCCAGCAGCTTGAAAGCGGGGGAGACCCAGTACTTC
TRBV9	TRBJ2-2	NA	few	CASSGYGEGLTGELFF	TGTGCCAGCAGCGGGTACGGAGAGGGCCTTACCGGGGAGCTGTTTTTT
TRBV7-6	TRBJ1-1	TRBD1	once	CASSFRAGTGMNTEAFF	TGTGCCAGCAGCTTTAGGGCGGGGACAGGGATGAACACTGAAGCTTTCTTT
TRBV27	TRBJ2-7	TRBD1	NA	CASSTHPGQGHEQYF	TGTGCCAGCAGTACCCATCCGGGACAGGGTCACGAGCAGTACTTC
TRBV18	TRBJ2-7	TRBD1	few	CASSSDRAEQYF	TGTGCCAGCTCGTCTGACAGGGCCGAGCAGTACTTC
TRBV5-1	TRBJ1-2	TRBD1	few	CASSRKTQGDYGYTF	TGCGCCAGCAGCCGCAAGACCCAGGGGGACTATGGCTACACCTTC
TRBV7-9	TRBJ2-3	NA	NA	CASIRPGGVATDTQYF	TGTGCCAGCATCCGTCCGGGCGGGGTGGCCACAGATACGCAGTATTTT
TRBV7-3	TRBJ2-2	TRBD2	many	CASSPGAGVETTGELFF	TGTGCCAGCAGCCCCGGGGCGGGGGTGGAGACCACCGGGGAGCTGTTTTTT
TRBV7-2	TRBJ2-5	NA	NA	CASSSGLRVETQYF	TGTGCCAGCAGCTCAGGTCTACGGGTGGAGACCCAGTACTTC
TRBV5-1	TRBJ1-2	TRBD1	few	CASSLGTGANGYTF	TGCGCCAGCAGCTTGGGGACAGGGGCTAATGGCTACACCTTC
TRBV7-9	TRBJ1-2	NA	few	CASSVGRRGYGYTF	TGTGCCAGCAGCGTGGGACGGCGGGGCTATGGCTACACCTTC
TRBV9	TRBJ2-3	NA	few	CASSVGGDTDTQYF	TGTGCCAGCAGCGTAGGAGGCGACACAGATACGCAGTATTTT
TRBV30	TRBJ2-2	NA	few	CAWTLWGVSTGELFF	TGTGCCTGGACCCTCTGGGGGGTGTCCACCGGGGAGCTGTTTTTT
TRBV3-2	TRBJ2-1	NA	NA	CASSQRFTSGRAGNEQFF	TGTGCCAGCAGCCAGCGATTTACGAGCGGGAGGGCCGGCAATGAGCAGTTCTTC
TRBV24-1	TRBJ2-3	NA	few	CATSDLKRGSVGSTDTQYF	TGTGCCACCAGTGATCTCAAGCGAGGGTCTGTGGGTAGCACAGATACGCAGTATTTT
TRBV7-6	TRBJ2-3	NA	NA	CASSWQSLAEGADTQYF	TGTGCCAGCAGCTGGCAGAGTCTAGCGGAGGGGGCAGATACGCAGTATTTT
TRBV20-1	TRBJ2-1	NA	NA	CSARDGRIPYNEQFF	TGCAGTGCTAGAGATGGACGGATACCCTACAATGAGCAGTTCTTC
TRBV6-1	TRBJ2-1	NA	NA	CASSEFVMEVNEQFF	TGTGCCAGCAGTGAATTCGTAATGGAGGTTAATGAGCAGTTCTTC
TRBV7-6	TRBJ2-1	NA	many	CASSLAASATFNEQFF	TGTGCCAGCAGCTTAGCGGCTAGCGCGACCTTCAATGAGCAGTTCTTC
TRBV7-9	TRBJ1-2	NA	few	CASISGDGYTF	TGTGCCAGCATCTCGGGGGATGGCTACACCTTC
TRBV5-1	TRBJ1-1	TRBD1	NA	CASSSQGANTEAFF	TGCGCCAGCAGCAGTCAGGGGGCGAACACTGAAGCTTTCTTT
TRBV12-3/TRBV12-4	TRBJ2-5	NA	NA	CASSGVTGRPQETQYF	TGTGCCAGCAGTGGGGTGACAGGGAGGCCCCAAGAGACCCAGTACTTC
TRBV2	TRBJ2-7	NA	NA	CASSGNAAYEQYF	TGTGCCAGCAGTGGCAATGCCGCCTACGAGCAGTACTTC
TRBV7-8	TRBJ1-1	TRBD1	NA	CASSLVGQGLNTEAFF	TGTGCCAGCAGCTTAGTGGGACAGGGTTTGAACACTGAAGCTTTCTTT